These 32 T cell receptor beta chains were all obtained from the same sample, sequenced in a study of vaccination effects on CD4 cells after COVID-19. Antigen-specific CD4+ T cells were first expanded with viral peptide pools by the ViraFEST assay and only then sequenced. At the end of about ten days of culture, CD4+ T cells were isolated. Participants were vaccinated with two doses of either the BNT162b2 or mRNA-1273 vaccine. Antigens of these TCRs are unknown. Repertoires were generated with immunoSEQ multiplex PCR, while TCRdb's copy carries only in-frame clones and drops some. Among 50,000 to 65,000 clones, 60% to 75% were seen once, and the ten largest hold roughly 1.2%. The material was CD4+ T cells from PBMCs cultured with HCoV-229E spike peptides, obtained after COVID-19 vaccination. The source is a human donor who received a COVID-19 vaccine.

The CDR3 sequence is CATRGTENQPQHF. CDR3 in DNA: TGTGCCACCCGGGGGACAGAGAATCAGCCCCAGCATTTT. This chain joins TRBV10-3 and TRBJ1-5, with 7 bases fitting TRBD1. Germline V gives CDR1 ENHRY, CDR2 SYGVKD. The CDR3 spans 13 residues. With 10 bases clipped from V and 4 bases from J, the junction kept 7 bases outside the gene matches.

The V call is TRBV19, the J call TRBJ2-3; TRBD1 matches at 11 bases. This CDR3 is 14 amino acids long. J was trimmed by 5 bases and V by 10 bases; bases with no gene match: 8. Per the germline V gene, CDR1 is LNHDA and CDR2 is SQIVND (reference sequence). This CDR3 reads CATGTGGTGDTQYF. The CDR3 coding sequence is TGTGCCACCGGGACAGGGGGGACCGGAGATACGCAGTATTTT.

This sequence joins TRBV7-9 and TRBJ2-1, with D tentatively TRBD2 (6 bases). There are 15 residues in the CDR3. V gave up 6 bases and J gave up 8 bases, with 20 bases separating them. The germline CDR1 and CDR2 sequences are SEHNR and FQNEAQ (reference sequence). DNA for the CDR3: TGTGCCAGCAGTTCCGGGACTCGAACTCCCTATGAGCAGTTCTTC. This sequence encodes CASSSGTRTPYEQFF.

The chain recombines TRBV5-1 with TRBJ2-5; D is ambiguous. Germline V gives CDR1 SGHRS, CDR2 YFSETQ. The V end lost 4 bases, the J end lost 5 bases, and 15 bases lay between the germline ends. This CDR3 has 14 amino acids. DNA of the CDR3: TGCGCCAGCAGCCCGGAGCCGGGCCCGGAGACCCAGTACTTC. It specifies CASSPEPGPETQYF.

In this sample, this clone turned up a few times. V is TRBV6-5 and J is TRBJ2-1; 7 nucleotides line up with TRBD1. Germline assignment: CDR1 MNHEY and CDR2 SVGAGI. This CDR3 has 12 amino acids. J was trimmed by 13 bases and V by 2 bases; bases with no gene match: 5. CDR3 residues: CASSYGQGGQFF. Here the CDR3 DNA reads TGTGCCAGCAGTTACGGTCAAGGGGGCCAGTTCTTC.

The rearrangement uses TRBV24-1 and TRBJ2-3; 10 nucleotides match TRBD1. Germline CDR1 reads KGHDR; CDR2 reads SFDVKD. The V and J ends lost 3 bases and 4 bases, in that order; junction bases with no gene match: 6. The CDR3 has 16 amino acids. The CDR3 reads CATSDPYDRGPDTQYF. In DNA form, the CDR3 reads TGTGCCACCAGTGATCCCTACGACAGGGGGCCAGATACGCAGTATTTT.

V gene TRBV6-1 combines with J gene TRBJ2-3; D call uncertain. V was trimmed by 8 bases and J by 1 base, leaving 7 bases between them. Germline V gene lookup returns CDR1 MNHNS and CDR2 SASEGT. The CDR3 is 12 residues long. In DNA form, the CDR3 reads TGTGCCAGCCAGTCTGGCACAGATACGCAGTATTTT. Its translation: CASQSGTDTQYF.

The V and J genes are TRBV5-1 and TRBJ2-3; tentative D call: TRBD1 (6 bases). Germline lookup yields CDR1 SGHRS and CDR2 YFSETQ. V dropped 8 bases and J dropped 2 bases, with 9 bases sitting between them. The CDR3 is made up of 12 amino acids. DNA for the CDR3: TGCGCCAGTTGGGACATCACAGATACGCAGTATTTT. As protein: CASWDITDTQYF.

This sequence joins TRBV24-1 and TRBJ2-3; possibly TRBD2 for D (6 bases). The V end was cut by 3 bases, the J end by 0 bases, with 24 bases between. The CDR3 sequence is 20 residues long. Germline CDR1 and CDR2: KGHDR and SFDVKD. The CDR3 reads CATSDPLHVGGETSTDTQYF. The CDR3 nucleotides read TGTGCCACCAGTGATCCGCTTCACGTGGGGGGAGAAACTAGCACAGATACGCAGTATTTT.

The chain is built from TRBV23-1 and TRBJ1-5; TRBD1 might be the D (5 bases). TRBV23-1 is an ORF; its function is uncertain. The length of the CDR3 is 13 residues. The V and J ends lost 6 bases and 5 bases respectively, with 11 bases between them. DNA for the CDR3: TGCGCCAGCAGACTAGGGGAAGATCAGCCCCAGCATTTT. Translation gives CASRLGEDQPQHF.

The chain couples TRBV12-3 or TRBV12-4 to TRBJ1-2, with D hard to call. The V gene lost 0 bases and the J gene lost 4 bases, with 3 bases spanning the gap. There are 12 residues in the CDR3. The CDR3 coding sequence is TGTGCCAGCAGTTTAGCCATCTATGGCTACACCTTC. It encodes CASSLAIYGYTF.

This clone appeared a single time. This rearrangement joins TRBV6-1 to TRBJ1-5; D not resolved. Deletions cut 2 bases from V and 6 bases from J, with 11 bases between. CDR3 length: 14 residues. The germline V gene encodes CDR1 MNHNS and CDR2 SASEGT. The CDR3 protein is CASSESGGSQPQHF. CDR3 in DNA: TGTGCCAGCAGTGAATCGGGCGGTAGTCAGCCCCAGCATTTT.

This chain uses TRBV6-5 with TRBJ1-6; D is uncertain. The CDR3 loop spans 14 amino acids. V was clipped by 7 bases and J by 5 bases, with 12 bases between them. Germline assignment: CDR1 MNHEY and CDR2 SVGAGI. The CDR3 region is CASTEGLNNSPLHF. CDR3 DNA sequence: TGTGCCAGCACCGAAGGACTGAATAATTCACCCCTCCACTTT.

The rearrangement joins TRBV5-1 to TRBJ1-4, with unresolved D. The V gene's germline CDR1 is SGHRS and CDR2 YFSETQ. The CDR3 is 13 amino acids. Trimming removed 4 bases at V and 8 bases at J, with 12 bases between. CDR3 DNA: TGCGCCAGCAGCCTGGGAGCCGGCGAAAAACTGTTTTTT. The encoded protein is CASSLGAGEKLFF.

The chain couples TRBV2 to TRBJ1-3; D gene uncertain. Germline-derived CDR1 and CDR2 are SNHLY and FYNNEI. V was clipped by 3 bases and J by 0 bases, with 3 bases between them. This CDR3 is built from 13 residues. The CDR3 sequence is CASSDNSGNTIYF. CDR3 DNA sequence: TGTGCCAGCAGTGACAACTCTGGAAACACCATATATTTT.

This rearrangement joins TRBV18 to TRBJ2-7; 7 nucleotides align to TRBD1. Trimming removed 5 bases from V and 2 bases from J; junction bases left unmatched: 6. The V gene's germline CDR1 is KGHSH and CDR2 LQKENI. This CDR3 contains 14 residues. CDR3 sequence reads: CASSLQGIAYEQYV. The CDR3, as DNA: TGTGCCAGCTCATTACAGGGGATCGCCTACGAGCAGTACGTC.

The chain is built from TRBV27 and TRBJ2-2; D unclear. Germline values: CDR1 MNHEY, CDR2 SMNVEV (reference sequence). The CDR3 consists of 14 residues. V lost 4 bases to trimming and J lost 5 bases, with 11 bases between them. This CDR3 is CASSYLSPTGELFF. CDR3 in DNA: TGTGCCAGCAGTTACCTCAGTCCTACCGGGGAGCTGTTTTTT.

The chain links TRBV5-1 to TRBJ2-5; maybe TRBD1 (6 bases). Germline V gene data show CDR1 as SGHRS and CDR2 as YFSETQ. The CDR3 length is 14 residues. V was shortened by 1 base and J by 1 base, with 8 bases between the two germline ends. The CDR3, as DNA: TGCGCCAGCAGCTTGACAGGGATCCAAGAGACCCAGTACTTC. It is translated as CASSLTGIQETQYF. The variable domain in full, completed from reference TRBV5-1 and TRBJ2-5, reads KAGVTQTPRYLIKTRGQQVTLSCSPISGHRSVSWYQQTPGQGLQFLFEYFSETQRNKGNFPGRFSGRQFSNSRSEMNVSTLELGDSALYLCASSLTGIQETQYFGPGTRLLVL.

This chain joins TRBV7-6 and TRBJ2-3; maybe TRBD1 (6 bases). The germline V and J ends were trimmed by 4 bases and 3 bases, with 14 bases remaining between them. Germline loops: CDR1 SGHVS, CDR2 FNYEAQ. This CDR3 has 15 amino acids. The CDR3 here is CASSSELTGTDTQYF. The CDR3 DNA follows: TGTGCCAGCAGCTCCGAACTCACAGGGACAGATACGCAGTATTTT. Full variable domain (missing parts from reference TRBV7-6 and TRBJ2-3): GAGVSQSPRYKVTKRGQDVALRCDPISGHVSLYWYRQALGQGPEFLTYFNYEAQQDKSGLPNDRFSAERPEGSISTLTIQRTEQRDSAMYRCASSSELTGTDTQYFGPGTRLTVL.

The V call is TRBV2, the J call TRBJ1-2, with 7 nucleotides matching TRBD1. The ends lost 10 bases at V and 4 bases at J; junction bases unmatched: 12. Per germline, CDR1 SNHLY and CDR2 FYNNEI. The CDR3 extends over 14 amino acids. The CDR3 DNA reads as TGTGCCACCCTCGGAAGGGGGCGCGTCTATGGCTACACCTTC. It translates to CATLGRGRVYGYTF.

This chain links TRBV24-1 with TRBJ2-5; TRBD2 might be the D (5 bases). The V end lost 5 bases, the J end lost 5 bases, and 14 bases lay between the germline ends. The CDR3 runs to 14 residues. The germline CDR1 and CDR2 sequences are KGHDR and SFDVKD. In nucleotides, the CDR3 is TGTGCCACCAGTGGAGGGCAGAACACGGAGACCCAGTACTTC. Residues: CATSGGQNTETQYF.

The gene calls are TRBV7-2 and TRBJ1-6, with a weak D call TRBD1 (5 bases). The CDR3 extends over 15 amino acids. Germline V lookup: CDR1 SGHTA, CDR2 FQGNSA. V was cut by 5 bases and J by 6 bases, with 14 bases left in between. CDR3 in DNA: TGTGCCAGCAGCCGGGCGGGACCTTTTAATTCACCCCTCCACTTT. It specifies CASSRAGPFNSPLHF. The full variable domain, completed using reference TRBV7-2 and TRBJ1-6, is GAGVSQSPSNKVTEKGKDVELRCDPISGHTALYWYRQSLGQGLEFLIYFQGNSAPDKSGLPSDRFSAERTGGSVSTLTIQRTQQEDSAVYLCASSRAGPFNSPLHFGNGTRLTVT.

The rearrangement links TRBV19 to TRBJ1-3; tentative D call: TRBD1 (5 bases). V was cut by 7 bases and J by 1 base, with 26 bases left in between. CDR3 length: 19 residues. The V gene's germline CDR1 is LNHDA and CDR2 SQIVND (reference sequence). The CDR3 spells CASNPGGLQPSPSGNTIYF. In DNA, the CDR3 is TGTGCCAGTAACCCGGGGGGACTCCAACCATCACCTTCTGGAAACACCATATATTTT.

The chain uses TRBV7-2 and TRBJ2-1; no definite D call. The germline gives CDR1 SGHTA, CDR2 FQGNSA. The ends were cut back, 2 bases at V and 6 bases at J, with 2 bases in the middle. The CDR3 covers 11 residues. CDR3 DNA sequence: TGTGCCAGCAGCTTATTCAATGAGCAGTTCTTC. Residues: CASSLFNEQFF.

This clone is medium-sized by share. The chain has TRBV3-1 (or the pseudogene TRBV3-2) and TRBJ1-2; TRBD1 matches 12 bases. The germline CDR1 and CDR2 sequences are LGHDT and YNNKEL (reference sequence). V shed 4 bases, J shed 7 bases, and the junction held 7 bases outside the gene matches. There are 15 residues in the CDR3. CDR3 sequence reads: CASSPPGTGGGGYTF. Written as DNA, the CDR3 is TGTGCCAGCAGCCCCCCCGGGACAGGGGGCGGTGGCTACACCTTC.

V and J are TRBV5-1 and TRBJ1-1, with D perhaps TRBD1 (6 bases). CDR1 SGHRS and CDR2 YFSETQ come from the germline V gene. V was clipped by 5 bases and J by 3 bases, with 17 bases between them. This CDR3 region has 15 residues. The CDR3 reads CASSLTGGPYTEAFF. The CDR3 nucleotides are TGCGCCAGCAGTTTAACGGGGGGGCCCTACACTGAAGCTTTCTTT.

The V call is TRBV10-2, the J call TRBJ2-4; TRBD1 is a possible D gene (6 bases). The CDR3 runs to 13 residues. CDR1 and CDR2 from the germline V gene are WSHSY and SAAADI. V was shortened by 6 bases and J by 11 bases, with 17 bases between the two germline ends. Here the CDR3 reads CASSPEQGLFQYF. The CDR3 DNA is TGCGCCAGCAGCCCTGAACAGGGCCTTTTTCAGTACTTC.

The chain couples TRBV4-3 to TRBJ2-1; D ambiguous. The V and J ends lost 2 bases and 10 bases respectively, with 12 bases between them. The CDR3 runs 13 residues. From germline, CDR1 is LGHNA and CDR2 YSLEER. The DNA of the CDR3 is TGCGCCAGCAGCCAACAAACCCAAAGGGAGCAGTTCTTC. Translated, it gives CASSQQTQREQFF.

The rearrangement uses TRBV5-6 and TRBJ2-7; possibly TRBD1 for D (5 bases). Germline V gene data show CDR1 as SGHDT and CDR2 as YYEEEE. The CDR3 has 12 residues. Trimming shortened V by 4 bases and J by 6 bases, and 11 bases separated the two germline ends. The CDR3 DNA follows: TGTGCCAGCAGCCTTCAGGGTTTCGAGCAGTACGTC. It encodes CASSLQGFEQYV.

The chain combines TRBV2 with TRBJ2-6; D uncertain. Germline CDR1 and CDR2: SNHLY and FYNNEI. This CDR3 is built from 14 residues. Between the trimmed V and J ends, which lost 4 bases and 2 bases, there was a span of 6 bases. The CDR3 DNA reads as TGTGCCAGCAGTGGGAGTGCTGGGGCCAACGTCCTGACTTTC. Its protein product is CASSGSAGANVLTF.

CDR3 DNA: TGTGCCACCACCCGGGGTGGGACAGGGGTGAATGAGCAGTTCTTC. Its protein product is CATTRGGTGVNEQFF. This chain links TRBV24-1 with TRBJ2-1; 10 bases align to TRBD1. This CDR3 comprises 15 residues. V shed 8 bases, J shed 7 bases, and the junction held 10 bases outside the gene matches. Germline V gives CDR1 KGHDR, CDR2 SFDVKD.

The chain's CDR3 is CASSESGWSEQYV. CDR3 in DNA: TGTGCCAGCAGTGAATCAGGGTGGTCCGAGCAGTACGTC. This chain connects TRBV6-1 to TRBJ2-7, with D possibly TRBD1 on 5 matching bases. Germline CDR1 reads MNHNS; CDR2 reads SASEGT. V gave up 2 bases and J gave up 6 bases, with 11 bases separating them. This CDR3 spans 13 amino acids.